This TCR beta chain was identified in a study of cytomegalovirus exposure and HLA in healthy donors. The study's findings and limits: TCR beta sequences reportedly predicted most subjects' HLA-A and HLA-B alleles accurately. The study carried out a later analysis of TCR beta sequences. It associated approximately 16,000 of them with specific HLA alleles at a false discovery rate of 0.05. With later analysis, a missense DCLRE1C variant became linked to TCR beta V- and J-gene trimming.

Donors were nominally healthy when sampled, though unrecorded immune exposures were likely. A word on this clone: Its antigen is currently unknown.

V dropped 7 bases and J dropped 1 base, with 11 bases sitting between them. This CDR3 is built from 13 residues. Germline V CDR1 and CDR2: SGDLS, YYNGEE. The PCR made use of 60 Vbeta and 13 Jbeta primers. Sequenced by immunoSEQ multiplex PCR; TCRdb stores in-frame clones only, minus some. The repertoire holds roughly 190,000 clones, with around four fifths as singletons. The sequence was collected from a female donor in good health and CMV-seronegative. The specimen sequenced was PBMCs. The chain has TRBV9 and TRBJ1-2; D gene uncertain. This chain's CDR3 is CASGETRNYGYTF. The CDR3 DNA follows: TGTGCCAGCGGGGAGACACGTAACTATGGCTACACCTTC.